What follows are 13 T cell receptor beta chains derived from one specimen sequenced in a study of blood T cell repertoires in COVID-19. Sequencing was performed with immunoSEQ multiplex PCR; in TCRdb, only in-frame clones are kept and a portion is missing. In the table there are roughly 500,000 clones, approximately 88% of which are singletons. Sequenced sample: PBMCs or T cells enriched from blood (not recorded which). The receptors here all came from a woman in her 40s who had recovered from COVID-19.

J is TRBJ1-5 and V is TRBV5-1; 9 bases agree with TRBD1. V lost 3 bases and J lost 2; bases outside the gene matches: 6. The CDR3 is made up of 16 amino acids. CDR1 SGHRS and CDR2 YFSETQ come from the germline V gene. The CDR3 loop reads CASSSGQGSGNQPQHF. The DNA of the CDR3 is TGCGCCAGCAGCTCAGGACAGGGGTCCGGCAATCAGCCCCAGCATTTT.

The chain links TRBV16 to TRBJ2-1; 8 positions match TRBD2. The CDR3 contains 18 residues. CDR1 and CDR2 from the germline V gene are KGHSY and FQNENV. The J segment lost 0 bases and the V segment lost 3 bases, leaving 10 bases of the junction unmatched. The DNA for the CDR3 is TGTGCCAGCAGCCAGTTATCCTCCGGGACTAGCTCCTACAATGAGCAGTTCTTC. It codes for CASSQLSSGTSSYNEQFF.

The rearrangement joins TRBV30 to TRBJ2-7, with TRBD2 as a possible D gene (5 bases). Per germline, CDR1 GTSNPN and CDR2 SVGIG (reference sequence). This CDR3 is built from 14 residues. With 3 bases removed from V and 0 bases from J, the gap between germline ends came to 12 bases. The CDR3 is CAWRRLGSSYEQYF. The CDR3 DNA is TGTGCCTGGAGGCGGCTGGGGAGCTCCTACGAGCAGTACTTC. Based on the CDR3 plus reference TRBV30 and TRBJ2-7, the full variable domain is SQTIHQWPATLVQPVGSPLSLECTVEGTSNPNLYWYRQAAGRGLQLLFYSVGIGQISSEVPQNLSASRPQDRQFILSSKKLLLSDSGFYLCAWRRLGSSYEQYFGPGTRLTVT.

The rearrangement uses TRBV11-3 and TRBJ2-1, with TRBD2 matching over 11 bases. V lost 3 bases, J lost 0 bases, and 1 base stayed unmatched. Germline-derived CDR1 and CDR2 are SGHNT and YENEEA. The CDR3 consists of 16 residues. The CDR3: CASSFSGRASYNEQFF. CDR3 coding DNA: TGTGCCAGCAGCTTTAGCGGGAGGGCCTCCTACAATGAGCAGTTCTTC.

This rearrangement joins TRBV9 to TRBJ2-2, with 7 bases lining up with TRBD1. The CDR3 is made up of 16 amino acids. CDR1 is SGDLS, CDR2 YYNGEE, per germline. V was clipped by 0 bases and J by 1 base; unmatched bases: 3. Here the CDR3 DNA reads TGTGCCAGCAGCGTAGCGCAGGGGGTGAACACCGGGGAGCTGTTTTTT. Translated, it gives CASSVAQGVNTGELFF.

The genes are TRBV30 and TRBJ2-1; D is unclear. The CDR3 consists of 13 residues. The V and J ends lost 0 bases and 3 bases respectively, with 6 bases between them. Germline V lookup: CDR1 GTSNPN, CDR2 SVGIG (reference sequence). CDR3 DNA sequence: TGTGCCTGGAGTGTTGTCCGCTACAATGAGCAGTTCTTC. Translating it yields CAWSVVRYNEQFF.

The CDR3: CASSQLAATSYEQYF. As DNA, the CDR3 is TGTGCCAGCAGCCAACTAGCCGCGACCTCATACGAGCAGTACTTC. The rearrangement links TRBV14 to TRBJ2-7; weak D call: TRBD2 (5 bases). The length of the CDR3 is 15 residues. Germline assignment: CDR1 SGHDN and CDR2 FVKESK. V lost 2 bases to trimming and J lost 4 bases, with 15 bases between them.

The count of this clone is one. Here the CDR3 DNA reads TGTGCCAGCAGTTCCGAGACAGATCAGCCCCAGCATTTT. Its translation is CASSSETDQPQHF. The rearrangement links TRBV27 to TRBJ1-5; perhaps TRBD1 as D (5 bases). The germline gives CDR1 MNHEY, CDR2 SMNVEV (reference sequence). The CDR3 length is 13 residues. V lost 4 bases and J 5 bases, leaving 9 bases between the germline ends.

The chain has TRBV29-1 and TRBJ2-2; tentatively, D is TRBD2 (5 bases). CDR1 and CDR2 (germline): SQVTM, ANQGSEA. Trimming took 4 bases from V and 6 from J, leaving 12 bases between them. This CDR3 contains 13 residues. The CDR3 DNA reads TGCAGCGTTGCCGGGGAAGAGGCCGGGGAGCTGTTTTTT. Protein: CSVAGEEAGELFF.

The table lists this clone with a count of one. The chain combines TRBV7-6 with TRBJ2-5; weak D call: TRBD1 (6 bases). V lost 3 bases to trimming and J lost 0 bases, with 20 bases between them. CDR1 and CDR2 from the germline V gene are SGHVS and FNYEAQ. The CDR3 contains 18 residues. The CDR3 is CASSLLGHWEPNQETQYF. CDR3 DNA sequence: TGTGCCAGCAGCTTGTTGGGACATTGGGAACCCAACCAAGAGACCCAGTACTTC.

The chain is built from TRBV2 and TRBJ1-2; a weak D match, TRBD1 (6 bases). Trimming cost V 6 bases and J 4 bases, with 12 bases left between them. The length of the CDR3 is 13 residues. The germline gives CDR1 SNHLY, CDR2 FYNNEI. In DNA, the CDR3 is TGTGCCAGCAGCCCTACAGGGTCCTATGGCTACACCTTC. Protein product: CASSPTGSYGYTF.

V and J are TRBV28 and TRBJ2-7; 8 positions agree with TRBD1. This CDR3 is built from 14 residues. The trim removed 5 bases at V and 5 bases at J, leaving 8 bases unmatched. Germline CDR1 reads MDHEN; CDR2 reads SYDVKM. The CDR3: CASSPAGGRNEQYF. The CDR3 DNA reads TGTGCCAGCAGTCCCGCAGGGGGCCGGAACGAGCAGTACTTC. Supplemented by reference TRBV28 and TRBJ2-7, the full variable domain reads DVKVTQSSRYLVKRTGEKVFLECVQDMDHENMFWYRQDPGLGLRLIYFSYDVKMKEKGDIPEGYSVSREKKERFSLILESASTNQTSMYLCASSPAGGRNEQYFGPGTRLTVT.

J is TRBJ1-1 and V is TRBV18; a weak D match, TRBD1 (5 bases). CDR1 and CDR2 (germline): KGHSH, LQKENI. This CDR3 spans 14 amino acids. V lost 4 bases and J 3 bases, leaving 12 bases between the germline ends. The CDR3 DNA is TGTGCCAGCTCACTCCATAGACAGTACACTGAAGCTTTCTTT. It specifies CASSLHRQYTEAFF.